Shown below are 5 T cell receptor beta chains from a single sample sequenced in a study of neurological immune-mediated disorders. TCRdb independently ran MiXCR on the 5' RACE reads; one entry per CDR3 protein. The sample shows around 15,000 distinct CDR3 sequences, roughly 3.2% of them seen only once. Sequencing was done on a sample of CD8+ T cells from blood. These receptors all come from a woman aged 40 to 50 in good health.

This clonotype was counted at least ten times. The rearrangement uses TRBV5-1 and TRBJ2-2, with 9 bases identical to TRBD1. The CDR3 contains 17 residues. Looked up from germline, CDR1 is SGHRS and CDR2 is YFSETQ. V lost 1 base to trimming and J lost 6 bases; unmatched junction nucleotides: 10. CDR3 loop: CASSLFPGQGHSGELFF. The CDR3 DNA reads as TGCGCCAGCAGCTTGTTTCCGGGACAGGGACATTCCGGGGAGCTGTTTTTT.

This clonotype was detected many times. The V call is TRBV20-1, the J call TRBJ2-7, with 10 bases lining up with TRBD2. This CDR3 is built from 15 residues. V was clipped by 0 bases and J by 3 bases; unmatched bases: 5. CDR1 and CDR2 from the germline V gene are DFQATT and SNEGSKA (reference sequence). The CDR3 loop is CSAREGAGGLYEQYF. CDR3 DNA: TGCAGTGCTAGAGAAGGAGCGGGAGGGCTCTACGAGCAGTACTTC.

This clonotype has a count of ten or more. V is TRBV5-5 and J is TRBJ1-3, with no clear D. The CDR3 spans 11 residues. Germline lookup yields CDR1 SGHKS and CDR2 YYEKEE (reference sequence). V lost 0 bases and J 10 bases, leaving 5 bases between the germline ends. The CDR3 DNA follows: TGTGCCAGCAGCTTGGGCGGGACCATATATTTT. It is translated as CASSLGGTIYF.

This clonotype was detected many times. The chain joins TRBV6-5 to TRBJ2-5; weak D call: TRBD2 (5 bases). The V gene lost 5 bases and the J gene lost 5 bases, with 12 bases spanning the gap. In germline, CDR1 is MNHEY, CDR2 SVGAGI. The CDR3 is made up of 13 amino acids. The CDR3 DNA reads TGTGCCAGCAGTCTGCTTGGGGAGGAGACCCAGTACTTC. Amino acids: CASSLLGEETQYF.

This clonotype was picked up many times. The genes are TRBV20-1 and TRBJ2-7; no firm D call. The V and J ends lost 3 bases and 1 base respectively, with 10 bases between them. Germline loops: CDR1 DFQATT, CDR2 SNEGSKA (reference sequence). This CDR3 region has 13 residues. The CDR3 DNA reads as TGCAGTGCTAGGACGGGTTTTTCCTACGAGCAGTACTTC. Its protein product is CSARTGFSYEQYF.